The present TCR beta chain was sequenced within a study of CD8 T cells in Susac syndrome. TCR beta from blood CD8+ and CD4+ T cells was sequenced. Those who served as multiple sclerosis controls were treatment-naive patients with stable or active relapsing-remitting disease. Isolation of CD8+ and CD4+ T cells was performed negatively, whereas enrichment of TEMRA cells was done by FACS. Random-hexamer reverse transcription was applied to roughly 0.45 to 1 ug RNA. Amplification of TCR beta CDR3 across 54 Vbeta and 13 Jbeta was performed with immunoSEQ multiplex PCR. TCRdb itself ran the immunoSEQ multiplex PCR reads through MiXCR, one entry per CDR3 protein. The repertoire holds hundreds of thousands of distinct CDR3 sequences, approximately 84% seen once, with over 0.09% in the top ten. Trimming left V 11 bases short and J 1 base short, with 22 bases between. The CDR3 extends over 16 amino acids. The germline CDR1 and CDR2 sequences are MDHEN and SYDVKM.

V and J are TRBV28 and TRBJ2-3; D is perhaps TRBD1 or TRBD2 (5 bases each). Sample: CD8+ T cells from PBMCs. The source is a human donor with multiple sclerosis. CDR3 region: CAGQPGASRRTDTQYF. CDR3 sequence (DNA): TGTGCCGGTCAACCTGGGGCTAGCCGACGCACAGATACGCAGTATTTT.